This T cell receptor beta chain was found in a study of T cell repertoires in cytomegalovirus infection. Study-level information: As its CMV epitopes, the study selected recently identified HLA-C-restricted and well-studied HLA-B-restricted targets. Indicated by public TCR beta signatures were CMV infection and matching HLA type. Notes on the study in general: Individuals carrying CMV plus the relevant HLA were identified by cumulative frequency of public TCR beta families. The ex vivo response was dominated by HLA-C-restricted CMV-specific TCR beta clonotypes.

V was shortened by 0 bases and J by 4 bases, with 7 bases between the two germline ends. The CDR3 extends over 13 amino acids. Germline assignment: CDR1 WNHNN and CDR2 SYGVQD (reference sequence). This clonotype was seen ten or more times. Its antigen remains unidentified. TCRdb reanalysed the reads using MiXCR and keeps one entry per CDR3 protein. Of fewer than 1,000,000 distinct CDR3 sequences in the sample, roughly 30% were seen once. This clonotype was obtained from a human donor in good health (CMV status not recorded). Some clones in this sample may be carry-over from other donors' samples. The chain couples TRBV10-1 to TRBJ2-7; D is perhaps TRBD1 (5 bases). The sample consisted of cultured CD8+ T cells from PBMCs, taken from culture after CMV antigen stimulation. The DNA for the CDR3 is TGCGCCAGCAGTGAGTCGGGGCAGTACGAGCAGTACTTC. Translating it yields CASSESGQYEQYF.